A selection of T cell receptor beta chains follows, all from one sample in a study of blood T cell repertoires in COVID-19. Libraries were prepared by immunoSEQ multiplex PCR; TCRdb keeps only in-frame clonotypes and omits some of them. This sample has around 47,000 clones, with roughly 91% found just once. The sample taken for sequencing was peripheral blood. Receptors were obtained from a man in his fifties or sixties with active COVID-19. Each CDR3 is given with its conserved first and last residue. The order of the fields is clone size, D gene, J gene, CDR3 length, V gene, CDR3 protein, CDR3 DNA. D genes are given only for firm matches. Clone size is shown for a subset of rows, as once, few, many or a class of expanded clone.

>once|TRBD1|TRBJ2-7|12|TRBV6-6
CASRTGTYEQYF
TGTGCCAGCCGGACAGGGACTTACGAGCAGTACTTC
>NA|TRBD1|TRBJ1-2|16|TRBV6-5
CASSYYRDSIFYGYTF
TGTGCCAGCAGTTACTACCGGGACAGCATCTTCTATGGCTACACCTTC
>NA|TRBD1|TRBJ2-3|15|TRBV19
CASSPDRGITDTQYF
TGTGCCAGTAGTCCAGACAGGGGGATAACAGATACGCAGTATTTT
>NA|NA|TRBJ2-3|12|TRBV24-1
CATSDFGDTQYF
TGTGCCACCAGTGATTTCGGGGATACGCAGTATTTT
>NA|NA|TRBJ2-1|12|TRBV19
CASSLNYNEQFF
TGTGCCAGTAGTCTAAATTACAATGAGCAGTTCTTC
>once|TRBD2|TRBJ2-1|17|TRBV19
CASSIWTSGDLYNEQFF
TGTGCCAGTAGTATTTGGACTAGCGGGGACTTGTACAATGAGCAGTTCTTC
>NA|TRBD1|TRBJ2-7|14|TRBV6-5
CATRGGQGMREQYF
TGTGCCACCCGTGGGGGACAGGGAATGAGGGAGCAGTACTTC
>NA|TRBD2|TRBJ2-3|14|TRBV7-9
CASRTSGETDTQYF
TGTGCCAGCAGGACTAGCGGGGAAACAGATACGCAGTATTTT
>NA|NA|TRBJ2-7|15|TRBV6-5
CASSYSRLVSYEQYF
TGTGCCAGCAGTTACTCAAGACTAGTCTCCTACGAGCAGTACTTC
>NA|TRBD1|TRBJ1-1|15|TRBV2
CASSEYPGGNTEAFF
TGTGCCAGCAGTGAATACCCAGGGGGCAACACTGAAGCTTTCTTT
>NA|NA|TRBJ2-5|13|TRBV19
CASSIRETETQYF
TGTGCCAGTAGTATCCGGGAAACAGAGACCCAGTACTTC
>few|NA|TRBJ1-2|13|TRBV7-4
CANSFPEGGGYTF
TGTGCCAACTCTTTTCCCGAGGGAGGGGGCTACACCTTC
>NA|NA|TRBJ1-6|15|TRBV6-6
CASKNMARDNSPLHF
TGTGCCAGCAAGAACATGGCGAGGGATAATTCACCCCTCCACTTT
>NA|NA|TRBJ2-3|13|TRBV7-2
CASSLLLQDTQYF
TGTGCCAGCAGCCTGCTTCTCCAGGATACGCAGTATTTT
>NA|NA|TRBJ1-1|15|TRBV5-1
CASSLVGALNTEAFF
TGCGCCAGCAGCTTGGTGGGGGCCCTGAACACTGAAGCTTTCTTT
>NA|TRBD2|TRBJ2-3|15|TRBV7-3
CASSLNPGGPDTQYF
TGTGCCAGCAGCTTAAATCCGGGGGGGCCGGATACGCAGTATTTT
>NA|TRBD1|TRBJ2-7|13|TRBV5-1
CASSWGTGGEQYF
TGCGCCAGCAGCTGGGGGACAGGGGGCGAGCAGTACTTC
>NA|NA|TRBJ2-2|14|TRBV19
CASSIAQNTGELFF
TGTGCCAGTAGTATAGCACAGAACACCGGGGAGCTGTTTTTT
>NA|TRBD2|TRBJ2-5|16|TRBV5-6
CASSLTGLAGAKTQYF
TGTGCCAGCAGCTTGACGGGACTAGCGGGAGCAAAGACCCAGTACTTC
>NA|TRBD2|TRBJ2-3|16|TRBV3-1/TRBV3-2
CASTLAGGASTDTQYF
TGTGCCAGCACCCTAGCGGGGGGGGCTAGCACAGATACGCAGTATTTT
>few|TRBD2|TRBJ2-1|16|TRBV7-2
CASSLAASGSVYEQFF
TGTGCCAGCAGCTTAGCGGCTAGCGGGAGCGTCTATGAGCAGTTCTTC
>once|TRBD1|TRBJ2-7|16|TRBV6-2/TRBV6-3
CASSLSETGGPVEQYF
TGTGCCAGCAGTTTGAGTGAGACAGGGGGCCCGGTCGAGCAGTACTTC
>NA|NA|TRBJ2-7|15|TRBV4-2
CASSQDDQGFYEQYF
TGTGCCAGCAGCCAAGATGATCAGGGTTTCTACGAGCAGTACTTC
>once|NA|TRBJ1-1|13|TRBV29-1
CSVVGRMNTEAFF
TGCAGCGTTGTAGGCAGGATGAACACTGAAGCTTTCTTT
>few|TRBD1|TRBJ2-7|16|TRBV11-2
CASSLDLGTGIYEQYF
TGTGCCAGCAGCTTAGATCTGGGGACAGGGATCTACGAGCAGTACTTC
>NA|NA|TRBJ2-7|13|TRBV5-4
CASSLKGTYEQYF
TGTGCCAGCAGCTTGAAGGGGACCTACGAGCAGTACTTC
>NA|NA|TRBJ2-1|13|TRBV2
CASRVGQNNEQFF
TGTGCCAGCAGGGTAGGACAGAACAATGAGCAGTTCTTC
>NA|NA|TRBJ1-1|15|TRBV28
CASNQGGSSGAEAFF
TGTGCCAGCAACCAGGGAGGATCCTCTGGGGCTGAAGCTTTCTTT
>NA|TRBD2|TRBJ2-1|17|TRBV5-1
CASSLPGTSGEYNEQFF
TGCGCCAGCAGCCTACCCGGGACTAGCGGAGAGTACAATGAGCAGTTCTTC
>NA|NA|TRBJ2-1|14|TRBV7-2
CASSLVVPVDEQFF
TGTGCCAGCAGCTTAGTGGTCCCGGTGGATGAGCAGTTCTTC
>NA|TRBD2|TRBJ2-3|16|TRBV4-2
CASSQELAGGQDTQYF
TGTGCCAGCAGCCAAGAACTAGCGGGGGGGCAAGATACGCAGTATTTT
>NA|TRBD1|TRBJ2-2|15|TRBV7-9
CASSSYRGRTGELFF
TGTGCCAGCAGCTCCTACAGGGGGCGGACCGGGGAGCTGTTTTTT
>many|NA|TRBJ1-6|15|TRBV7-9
CASSSLRDLFSPLHF
TGTGCCAGCAGCTCCCTCAGGGATTTGTTTTCACCCCTCCACTTT
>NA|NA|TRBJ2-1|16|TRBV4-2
CASSQENQGTHNEQFF
TGTGCCAGCAGCCAAGAGAATCAGGGTACCCACAATGAGCAGTTCTTC
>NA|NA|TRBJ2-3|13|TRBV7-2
CASSWTVTDTQYF
TGTGCCAGCAGCTGGACAGTCACAGATACGCAGTATTTT
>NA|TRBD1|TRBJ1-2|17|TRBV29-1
CSFRRPGQGRGNYGYTF
TGCAGCTTCCGACGACCGGGACAGGGAAGGGGTAACTATGGCTACACCTTC
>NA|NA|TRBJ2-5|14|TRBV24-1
CATSDWQGKETQYF
TGTGCCACCAGTGATTGGCAGGGGAAAGAGACCCAGTACTTC
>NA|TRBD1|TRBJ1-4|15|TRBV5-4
CASSQTTGADEKLFF
TGTGCCAGCAGCCAAACGACAGGGGCCGATGAAAAACTGTTTTTT
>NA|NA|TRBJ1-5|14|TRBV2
CASSGQYSNQPQHF
TGTGCCAGCAGTGGACAGTATAGCAATCAGCCCCAGCATTTT
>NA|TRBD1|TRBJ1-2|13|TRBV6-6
CASSPTGAGGYTF
TGTGCCAGCAGTCCCACAGGGGCGGGGGGCTACACCTTC
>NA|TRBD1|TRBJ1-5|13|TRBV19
CASSMDRYQPQHF
TGTGCCAGTAGTATGGACAGGTATCAGCCCCAGCATTTT
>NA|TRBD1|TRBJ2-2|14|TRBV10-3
CAISGTGRTGELFF
TGTGCCATCAGTGGGACAGGGCGGACCGGGGAGCTGTTTTTT
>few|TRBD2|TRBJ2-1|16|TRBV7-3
CASSLGTSGGYNEQFF
TGTGCCAGCAGCTTAGGGACTAGCGGGGGCTACAATGAGCAGTTCTTC
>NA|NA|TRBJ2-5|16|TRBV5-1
CASSSLTENLQETQYF
TGCGCCAGCAGTTCCTTGACAGAAAATTTACAAGAGACCCAGTACTTC
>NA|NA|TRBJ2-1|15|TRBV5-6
CASSLRLMTYNEQFF
TGTGCCAGCAGCTTGCGACTGATGACCTACAATGAGCAGTTCTTC
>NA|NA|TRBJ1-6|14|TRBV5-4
CASSLDGVNSPLHF
TGTGCCAGCAGCTTGGACGGGGTTAATTCACCCCTCCACTTT
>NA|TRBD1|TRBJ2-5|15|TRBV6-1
CASSDRQGVGETQYF
TGTGCCAGCAGTGATCGGCAGGGGGTCGGCGAGACCCAGTACTTC
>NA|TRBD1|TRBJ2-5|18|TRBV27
CASRHKASTGGAGETQYF
TGTGCCAGCCGACACAAAGCAAGTACAGGGGGCGCGGGGGAGACCCAGTACTTC